This T cell receptor beta chain was recorded in a study of blood T cell repertoires in COVID-19. Whole-study context: Donors in the United States, Italy and Spain gave samples during acute or convalescent COVID-19. Sources were T cells, B-cell-depleted T cells, or PBMCs; the material itself was cDNA or gDNA.

This CDR3 contains 17 residues. V was cut by 2 bases and J by 0 bases, with 20 bases left in between. CDR1 and CDR2 (germline): GTSNPN, SVGIG (reference sequence). Per the study methods: For nucleated cells, counts were estimated from reference gene primer amplification. The assay was immunoSEQ multiplex PCR, and TCRdb's table has in-frame clones only and misses some. That table gives V, J and clone size, and the DNA gave D and trimming. The data contain 110,000 or so clones, about four fifths of them singletons. Source material: peripheral blood. The chain uses TRBV30 and TRBJ2-7; possibly TRBD1 for D (5 bases). This clonotype originated in a woman in her 40s with acute or convalescent COVID-19. The CDR3: CAWSLGRRQGHSYEQYF. The CDR3, as DNA: TGTGCCTGGAGTCTCGGCCGTCGGCAGGGCCACTCCTACGAGCAGTACTTC. The full variable domain, with the rest looked up from reference TRBV30 and TRBJ2-7, is SQTIHQWPATLVQPVGSPLSLECTVEGTSNPNLYWYRQAAGRGLQLLFYSVGIGQISSEVPQNLSASRPQDRQFILSSKKLLLSDSGFYLCAWSLGRRQGHSYEQYFGPGTRLTVT.